The rows below give T cell receptor beta chains drawn from one sample of a study of shared clonotypes between healthy human individuals. Profiled with immunoSEQ multiplex PCR; TCRdb holds only in-frame clones, not every one. Found here are about 980,000 clones, approximately 76% of them singletons; the top ten hold approximately 1.5%. Sequenced sample: memory CD4+ T cells sorted from blood. The receptors were gathered from a man aged 18 to 35 in good health. The CDR3 runs from the conserved cysteine through the conserved F or W. D genes are given only for firm matches. Clone sizes are given selectively: once, few, many, or a class where the clone is expanded.

TRBV19	.	.	TRBJ1-6	CASSMGLVGFADSPLHF	TGTGCCAGTAGTATGGGGCTTGTGGGGTTTGCGGATTCACCCCTCCACTTT
TRBV2	few	TRBD2	TRBJ2-2	CASSARTSGGSGELFF	TGTGCCAGCAGTGCGCGGACTAGCGGGGGTAGCGGGGAGCTGTTTTTT
TRBV6-1	.	TRBD1	TRBJ1-4	CASSELGGGKKLFF	TGTGCCAGCAGTGAATTAGGGGGCGGGAAAAAACTGTTTTTT
TRBV5-4	.	TRBD2	TRBJ2-3	CASSLEAASGGFGADTQYF	TGTGCCAGCAGCTTGGAAGCGGCTAGCGGGGGGTTTGGGGCAGATACGCAGTATTTT
TRBV11-3	.	.	TRBJ2-1	CASSLNLFLTGRYNEQFF	TGTGCCAGCAGCTTAAATCTTTTCTTGACAGGACGCTACAATGAGCAGTTCTTC
TRBV5-4	.	TRBD1	TRBJ1-2	CASSQDRAGYGYTF	TGTGCCAGCAGCCAGGACAGGGCAGGCTATGGCTACACCTTC
TRBV19	many	TRBD2	TRBJ2-1	CASSIGTRSGNEQFF	TGTGCCAGTAGTATTGGGACTAGGTCCGGGAATGAGCAGTTCTTC
TRBV5-1	.	.	TRBJ1-6	CASSLGVIEWDSPLHF	TGCGCCAGCAGCTTGGGGGTGATCGAGTGGGATTCACCCCTCCACTTT
TRBV7-9	.	TRBD1	TRBJ1-2	CASSPGTAINYGYTF	TGTGCCAGCAGCCCCGGGACAGCGATTAACTATGGCTACACCTTC
TRBV6-1	.	TRBD1	TRBJ1-4	CASTQGASGEKLFF	TGTGCCAGCACCCAGGGGGCCAGCGGTGAAAAACTGTTTTTT
TRBV5-1	.	.	TRBJ1-1	CASSLVGRTNTEAFF	TGCGCCAGCAGCTTGGTGGGCAGGACGAACACTGAAGCTTTCTTT
TRBV10-1	many	TRBD2	TRBJ2-1	CASSEGLAGRHEQFF	TGCGCCAGCAGTGAGGGACTAGCGGGACGGCATGAGCAGTTCTTC
TRBV5-4	.	.	TRBJ2-2	CASSFFITGELFF	TGTGCCAGCAGCTTTTTTATCACCGGGGAGCTGTTTTTT
TRBV28	.	TRBD1	TRBJ1-6	CASRLDRVSPLHF	TGTGCCAGCAGGCTGGACAGGGTATCACCCCTCCACTTT
TRBV6-1	.	TRBD2	TRBJ2-1	CASSALAGGPIYNEQFF	TGTGCCAGCAGTGCGCTAGCGGGGGGCCCGATATACAATGAGCAGTTCTTC
TRBV5-1	.	TRBD1	TRBJ2-7	CASSRQGTSYEQYF	TGCGCCAGCAGCCGACAGGGCACATCATACGAGCAGTACTTC
TRBV11-1	.	TRBD1	TRBJ1-2	CASSEDRGQSYGYTF	TGTGCCAGCAGCGAGGACAGGGGGCAAAGCTATGGCTACACCTTC
TRBV2	.	.	TRBJ1-2	CASSEEGQIYGYTF	TGTGCCAGCAGTGAAGAGGGTCAGATCTATGGCTACACCTTC
TRBV4-3	.	.	TRBJ2-3	CASSQADTQYF	TGCGCCAGCAGCCAAGCTGATACGCAGTATTTT
TRBV18	.	.	TRBJ1-4	CASSRGSSATNEKLFF	TGTGCCAGCTCCCGAGGCAGTTCCGCAACTAATGAAAAACTGTTTTTT
TRBV5-4	.	TRBD2	TRBJ2-3	CASSSGPSGTLDTQYF	TGTGCCAGCAGCTCAGGGCCTAGCGGGACCTTAGATACGCAGTATTTT
TRBV30	few	.	TRBJ1-1	CAWRDSRDTEAFF	TGTGCCTGGAGAGACTCCCGGGACACTGAAGCTTTCTTT
TRBV5-1	.	TRBD1	TRBJ2-5	CASSRAQGAGETQYF	TGCGCCAGCAGCCGAGCTCAGGGGGCCGGGGAGACCCAGTACTTC
TRBV2	.	.	TRBJ2-2	CASRGQINTGELFF	TGTGCCAGCAGGGGACAAATCAACACCGGGGAGCTGTTTTTT
TRBV9	.	.	TRBJ1-6	CASSVEGNSPLHF	TGTGCCAGCAGCGTAGAGGGTAATTCACCCCTCCACTTT
TRBV5-1	.	.	TRBJ1-1	CASSFGGPLSPNTEAFF	TGCGCCAGCAGCTTTGGGGGACCCCTTAGTCCGAACACTGAAGCTTTCTTT
TRBV18	.	.	TRBJ1-2	CASSNFQGNYGYTF	TGTGCCAGCTCCAACTTCCAGGGAAACTATGGCTACACCTTC
TRBV10-3	once	.	TRBJ1-2	CASQSGTEVWTF	TGTGCCAGCCAGTCCGGGACGGAGGTCTGGACCTTC
TRBV5-6	few	TRBD2	TRBJ2-4	CASSSTSGGDIQYF	TGTGCCAGCAGCTCGACTAGCGGGGGTGACATTCAGTACTTC
TRBV11-2	.	TRBD1	TRBJ1-1	CASSRTGEVLNTEAFF	TGTGCCAGCAGCCGGACAGGAGAGGTCTTGAACACTGAAGCTTTCTTT
TRBV6-4	.	.	TRBJ2-2	CASSSNSGELFF	TGTGCCAGCAGTTCCAACTCCGGGGAGCTGTTTTTT
TRBV19	.	.	TRBJ1-1	CASARLQGRTEAFF	TGTGCCAGCGCTAGGCTACAGGGTAGGACTGAAGCTTTCTTT
TRBV7-9	.	.	TRBJ2-1	CASSPRAGKGYNEQFF	TGTGCCAGCAGCCCTAGGGCGGGAAAAGGGTACAATGAGCAGTTCTTC
TRBV6-1	.	.	TRBJ1-1	CASRWGVNTEAFF	TGTGCCAGCCGTTGGGGTGTGAACACTGAAGCTTTCTTT
TRBV19	.	.	TRBJ2-7	CASSVGSSYEQYF	TGTGCCAGTAGTGTTGGGAGCTCCTACGAGCAGTACTTC
TRBV18	.	TRBD2	TRBJ2-7	CASSPPASGSYEQYF	TGTGCCAGCTCACCCCCGGCTAGCGGGAGCTACGAGCAGTACTTC
TRBV5-1	.	TRBD1	TRBJ2-6	CASSSQTGISGANVLTF	TGCGCCAGCAGCTCACAGACAGGGATCTCTGGCGCCAACGTCCTGACTTTC
TRBV5-5	.	.	TRBJ2-7	CASTPGGGRSSYEQYF	TGTGCCAGCACCCCGGGTGGGGGCCGGAGCTCCTACGAGCAGTACTTC
TRBV10-3	.	TRBD2	TRBJ2-1	CAISLGAGGPYNEQFF	TGTGCCATCAGCCTCGGAGCGGGGGGCCCCTACAATGAGCAGTTCTTC
TRBV5-4	few	.	TRBJ1-1	CASSSLDGNTEAFF	TGTGCCAGCAGCTCTCTCGACGGGAACACTGAAGCTTTCTTT
TRBV11-2	.	.	TRBJ2-6	CASSLLSSFRSGANVLTF	TGTGCCAGCAGCTTATTATCTTCTTTCCGCTCTGGGGCCAACGTCCTGACTTTC
TRBV30	many	TRBD2	TRBJ2-1	CAWSGTSGKNEQFF	TGTGCCTGGAGTGGAACTAGCGGGAAGAATGAGCAGTTCTTC
TRBV5-1	.	.	TRBJ2-1	CASSLVAGQGYNEQFF	TGCGCCAGCAGCTTGGTCGCGGGACAAGGATACAATGAGCAGTTCTTC
TRBV18	.	TRBD1	TRBJ1-2	CASSPSGQGAWGYTF	TGTGCCAGCTCACCCTCGGGACAGGGGGCCTGGGGCTACACCTTC
TRBV27	.	TRBD2	TRBJ2-1	CASLTRGSGWGNEQFF	TGTGCCAGCCTAACTCGGGGTAGCGGGTGGGGCAATGAGCAGTTCTTC
TRBV28	few	TRBD1	TRBJ1-5	CASSPQRQGAFQPQHF	TGTGCCAGCAGTCCCCAACGACAGGGGGCTTTCCAGCCCCAGCATTTT
TRBV9	.	.	TRBJ1-2	CASSARVRDGYTF	TGTGCCAGCAGCGCGAGGGTGAGGGATGGCTACACCTTC
TRBV28	few	TRBD1	TRBJ1-5	CASSPRTGDNQPQHF	TGTGCCAGCAGTCCGCGGACAGGGGATAATCAGCCCCAGCATTTT
TRBV10-3	.	TRBD1	TRBJ2-5	CAITRDRGLETQYF	TGTGCCATCACCCGAGACAGGGGATTGGAGACCCAGTACTTC
TRBV28	.	TRBD1	TRBJ2-6	CASSPGTGLGGANVLTF	TGTGCCAGCAGCCCCGGGACAGGGTTAGGGGGGGCCAACGTCCTGACTTTC
TRBV30	few	TRBD1	TRBJ2-7	CAWSHGTGAYEQYF	TGTGCCTGGAGCCATGGGACAGGAGCCTACGAGCAGTACTTC